This TCR beta chain was recorded in a study of cytomegalovirus exposure and HLA in healthy donors. TCRdb's copy holds only in-frame clones and misses some; the assay was immunoSEQ multiplex PCR. The repertoire has tens of thousands of clones, 85% to 95% of them found once; the top ten carry about 0.7%. This clone was observed a single time. Trimming stripped 10 bases from V and 7 bases from J, with 14 bases between. The CDR3 sequence is 12 residues long. Germline V gives CDR1 ENHRY, CDR2 SYGVKD. The chain is built from TRBV10-3 and TRBJ1-5; D perhaps matches TRBD1 (5 bases). The specimen was PBMCs. The clonotype was recovered from a man younger than 35 in good health and CMV-seronegative. This CDR3 is CATGGSDQPQHF. The DNA of the CDR3 is TGTGCCACCGGGGGGTCGGACCAGCCCCAGCATTTT.